The 19 T cell receptor beta chains below all came from one sample that was sequenced in a study of T cell changes during pregnancy in multiple sclerosis. Some clones are missing from TCRdb's copy, which holds only in-frame ones; the method was immunoSEQ multiplex PCR. In the table there are under 45,000 clones, about nine tenths of which are singletons. This material consisted of CD4+ T cells from peripheral blood mononuclear cells, taken in the first trimester of pregnancy. The receptors derive from a female donor with multiple sclerosis, enrolled in a pregnancy study.

The chain couples TRBV5-1 to TRBJ2-3; 14 nucleotides align to TRBD2. The CDR3 is made up of 18 amino acids. Trimming at V came to 2 bases and at J to 2 bases, leaving 7 bases not matched to a gene. Germline CDR1 reads SGHRS; CDR2 reads YFSETQ. The CDR3 reads CASSFGTSGRWSTDTQYF. The CDR3 coding sequence is TGCGCCAGCAGCTTCGGGACTAGCGGGAGATGGTCCACAGATACGCAGTATTTT.

V gene TRBV7-3 combines with J gene TRBJ2-6, with D uncertain. V dropped 3 bases and J dropped 1 base, with 4 bases sitting between them. Germline V lookup: CDR1 SGHTA, CDR2 FQGTGA. The CDR3 loop spans 14 amino acids. In nucleotides, the CDR3 is TGTGCCAGCAGCTTCAGTTCTGGGGCCAACGTCCTGACTTTC. Its protein product is CASSFSSGANVLTF.

The CDR3 loop is CASSDGTPRVDTQYF. The CDR3 nucleotides read TGTGCCAGCAGCGACGGGACTCCTCGGGTAGATACGCAGTATTTT. The V call is TRBV9, the J call TRBJ2-3, with D perhaps matching TRBD2 (6 bases). Between the trimmed V and J ends, which lost 3 bases and 5 bases, there was a span of 16 bases. In germline, CDR1 is SGDLS, CDR2 YYNGEE. This CDR3 comprises 15 residues.

The chain is built from TRBV13 and TRBJ1-3; TRBD1 aligns across 7 bases. Trimming cost V 5 bases and J 0 bases; bases outside gene matches: 4. The CDR3 is 15 residues long. The V gene's germline CDR1 is PRHDT and CDR2 FYEKMQ (reference sequence). As DNA, the CDR3 is TGTGCCAGCAGCCCGGCAGGGGGCTCTGGAAACACCATATATTTT. It is translated as CASSPAGGSGNTIYF. The full variable domain, with the rest looked up from reference TRBV13 and TRBJ1-3, is AAGVIQSPRHLIKEKRETATLKCYPIPRHDTVYWYQQGPGQDPQFLISFYEKMQSDKGSIPDRFSAQQFSDYHSELNMSSLELGDSALYFCASSPAGGSGNTIYFGEGSWLTVV.

This sequence joins TRBV6-6 and TRBJ2-2, with D possibly matching TRBD1 (5 bases). The CDR3 sequence is 14 residues long. V lost 8 bases, J lost 0 bases, and 10 bases lay in between. Germline V gene data show CDR1 as MNHNY and CDR2 as SVGAGI (reference sequence). The CDR3 nucleotides read TGTGCCAGCCTACAGGTCGCGAACACCGGGGAGCTGTTTTTT. It codes for CASLQVANTGELFF.

This clone showed up just once. This chain connects TRBV6-1 to TRBJ2-1; 7 bases are shared with TRBD1. The junction had 7 bases not matched to a gene; V was cut back by 6 bases and J by 5 bases. Germline CDR1 and CDR2: MNHNS and SASEGT. The CDR3 totals 14 residues. The DNA for the CDR3 is TGTGCCAGCAGGACAGGGATTTACCACAATGAGCAGTTCTTC. Translated: CASRTGIYHNEQFF.

The V call is TRBV27, the J call TRBJ2-1, with 10 nucleotides matching TRBD2. The CDR3 covers 19 residues. The junction had 20 bases not matched to a gene; V was cut back by 5 bases and J by 7 bases. Germline CDR1 is MNHEY and CDR2 is SMNVEV (reference sequence). CDR3 nucleotide sequence: TGTGCCAGCAGTCCCCGTAAGTTTGGTGGGGCTAGCGGGAGTAATGAGCAGTTCTTC. Translation gives CASSPRKFGGASGSNEQFF.

This clone appeared a few times. The chain couples TRBV6-5 to TRBJ2-5; D perhaps matches TRBD1 (6 bases). V dropped 5 bases and J dropped 7 bases, with 20 bases sitting between them. The CDR3 consists of 15 residues. Germline-derived CDR1 and CDR2 are MNHEY and SVGAGI. The CDR3 DNA reads TGTGCCAGCAGTGCGACAGGTCTGGGGTTGGGGACCCAGTACTTC. It specifies CASSATGLGLGTQYF.

The J gene is TRBJ2-2, the V gene TRBV18; no reliable D call. The CDR3 contains 19 residues. Germline V lookup: CDR1 KGHSH, CDR2 LQKENI. V was pared by 3 bases and J by 0 bases, with 20 bases between. CDR3 nucleotides: TGTGCCAGCTCACCGACTCTGCCGACTGGCAGATCGAACACCGGGGAGCTGTTTTTT. Amino acid sequence: CASSPTLPTGRSNTGELFF.

The V gene is TRBV19, the J gene TRBJ1-1; no firm D call. The V end lost 5 bases, the J end lost 4 bases, and 11 bases lay between the germline ends. The CDR3 totals 13 residues. Germline V gene lookup returns CDR1 LNHDA and CDR2 SQIVND (reference sequence). CDR3 bases: TGTGCCAGTAGTCTCCGACTGGGCACTGAAGCTTTCTTT. Its translation is CASSLRLGTEAFF.

The genes are TRBV7-2 and TRBJ1-4; 7 bases match TRBD1. The ends lost 5 bases at V and 4 bases at J; junction bases unmatched: 7. Germline V gene lookup returns CDR1 SGHTA and CDR2 FQGNSA. This CDR3 is 15 amino acids long. This chain's CDR3 is CASSVRQGFNEKLFF. The CDR3 DNA follows: TGTGCCAGCAGCGTGAGACAGGGCTTTAATGAAAAACTGTTTTTT.

This CDR3 is CASSDSGLLSGEQYF. The CDR3 DNA reads as TGTGCCAGCAGTGATTCAGGGCTCCTAAGCGGGGAGCAGTACTTC. The chain recombines TRBV2 with TRBJ2-7; the D gene is possibly TRBD2 (6 bases). The V end was cut by 3 bases, the J end by 7 bases, with 19 bases between. The germline gives CDR1 SNHLY, CDR2 FYNNEI. This CDR3 region has 15 residues.

The chain employs TRBV6-5 and TRBJ2-5, with D perhaps TRBD2 (5 bases). The CDR3 has 11 amino acids. Between the trimmed V and J ends, which lost 6 bases and 7 bases, there was a span of 9 bases. Germline CDR1 reads MNHEY; CDR2 reads SVGAGI. CDR3 loop: CASRILGTQYF. The CDR3 DNA is TGTGCCAGCAGGATACTAGGGACCCAGTACTTC.

This clone came up a few times. The V call is TRBV5-4, the J call TRBJ2-5, with 7 bases lining up with TRBD1. Trimming took 4 bases from V and 5 from J; bases not matched to a gene: 11. Per germline, CDR1 SGHNT and CDR2 YYREEE (reference sequence). This CDR3 is 15 amino acids long. Here the CDR3 reads CASSHHGTAMETQYF. In nucleotides, the CDR3 is TGTGCCAGCAGCCACCACGGGACAGCGATGGAGACCCAGTACTTC.

This clone was seen only a few times. This chain uses TRBV21-1 with TRBJ2-7; TRBD2 reflects the table's D call only, with no check against the DNA. TRBV21-1 is designated a pseudogene. The CDR3 length is 16 residues. CDR3 bases: TGTGCCAGCAGCAAAGTGGTTGCAAGGGTAAGCGGCGAGCAGTACTTC. Translation: CASSKVVARVSGEQYF.

This clone was seen many times. The chain has TRBV2 and TRBJ2-5; TRBD2 matches 10 bases. The V gene end was trimmed by 7 bases and the J gene end by 4 bases; junction bases not matched to a gene: 3. Germline CDR1 and CDR2: SNHLY and FYNNEI. The CDR3 extends over 13 amino acids. CDR3 protein: CASKSGRGETQYF. The CDR3 nucleotides read TGTGCCAGCAAAAGCGGGAGGGGAGAGACCCAGTACTTC.

The gene calls are TRBV4-2 and TRBJ2-7, with 9 bases aligning to TRBD2. The V gene end was trimmed by 0 bases and the J gene end by 4 bases; junction bases not matched to a gene: 7. This CDR3 is built from 16 residues. Germline CDR1 reads LGHNA; CDR2 reads YNFKEQ. The CDR3 loop reads CASSQENLAGPYEQYF. CDR3 DNA sequence: TGTGCCAGCAGCCAAGAAAACCTAGCGGGACCATACGAGCAGTACTTC.

The chain couples TRBV18 to TRBJ2-5; TRBD1 aligns across 7 bases. The CDR3 spans 18 residues. V dropped 1 base and J dropped 0; count of bases not matched to a gene: 11. Germline V gives CDR1 KGHSH, CDR2 LQKENI. The CDR3 nucleotides are TGTGCCAGCTCACCACGGGCGACAGGGACCCAGTACCAAGAGACCCAGTACTTC. The encoded protein is CASSPRATGTQYQETQYF.

This clone is a singleton in its sample. The chain carries TRBV19 and TRBJ1-2; TRBD1 matches 8 bases. Germline assignment: CDR1 LNHDA and CDR2 SQIVND (reference sequence). The CDR3 totals 15 residues. Trimming at V came to 8 bases and at J to 0 bases, leaving 8 bases not matched to a gene. CDR3 nucleotides: TGTGCCAGTGAAACGGGACAGGTTTCTAACTATGGCTACACCTTC. Amino acid sequence: CASETGQVSNYGYTF.